This T cell receptor (beta chain) was captured by sequencing in a study of control samples from healthy donors and cancer patients. Generated by immunoSEQ multiplex PCR, the TCRdb table keeps only in-frame clones and is missing some. The profile covers about 67,000 clones, with around 87% appearing a single time and approximately 2.1% taken by the ten largest. This receptor was identified in a woman in her 50s with head and neck cancer. Sequenced sample: PBMCs.

CDR3 region: CASSYSQGGEKLFF. The CDR3 DNA is TGTGCCAGCAGTTACTCACAGGGTGGCGAAAAACTGTTTTTT. The chain joins TRBV6-5 to TRBJ1-4; TRBD1 is a possible D gene (6 bases). CDR3 length equals 14 residues. Trimming stripped 0 bases from V and 8 bases from J, with 10 bases between. Per the germline V gene, CDR1 is MNHEY and CDR2 is SVGAGI.